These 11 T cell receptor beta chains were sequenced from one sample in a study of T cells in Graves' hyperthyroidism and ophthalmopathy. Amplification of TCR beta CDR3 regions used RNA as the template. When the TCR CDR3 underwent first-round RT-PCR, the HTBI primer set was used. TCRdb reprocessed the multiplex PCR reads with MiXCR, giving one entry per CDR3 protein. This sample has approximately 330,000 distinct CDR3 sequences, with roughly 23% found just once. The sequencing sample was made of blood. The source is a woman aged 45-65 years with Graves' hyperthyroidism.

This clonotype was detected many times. In DNA form, the CDR3 reads TGTGCCAGCAGTGTCACATCTTACCGGGACAGGGGGCGGGAGACCCAGTACTTC. This gives the protein CASSVTSYRDRGRETQYF. This chain uses TRBV28 with TRBJ2-5; 12 bases fit TRBD1. The ends lost 5 bases at V and 5 bases at J; junction bases unmatched: 15. Germline CDR1 MDHEN, CDR2 SYDVKM. This CDR3 region has 18 residues.

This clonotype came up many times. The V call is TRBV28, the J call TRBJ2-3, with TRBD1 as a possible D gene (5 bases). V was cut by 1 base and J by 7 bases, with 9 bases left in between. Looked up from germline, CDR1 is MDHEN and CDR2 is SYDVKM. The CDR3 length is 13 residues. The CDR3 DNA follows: TGTGCCAGCAGTTTATCAGGGCTGAATACGCAGTATTTT. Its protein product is CASSLSGLNTQYF.

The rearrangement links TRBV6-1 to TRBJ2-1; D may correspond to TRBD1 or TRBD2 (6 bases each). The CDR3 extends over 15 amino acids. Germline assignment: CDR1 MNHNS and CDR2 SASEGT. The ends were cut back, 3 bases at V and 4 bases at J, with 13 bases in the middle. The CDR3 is CASSEMRGAYNEQFF. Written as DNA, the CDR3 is TGTGCCAGCAGTGAGATGAGGGGGGCATACAATGAGCAGTTCTTC.

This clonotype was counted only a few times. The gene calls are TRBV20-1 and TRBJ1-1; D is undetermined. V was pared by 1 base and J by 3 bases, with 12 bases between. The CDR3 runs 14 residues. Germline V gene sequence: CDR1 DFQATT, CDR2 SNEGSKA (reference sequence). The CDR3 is CSARAPTTDTEAFF. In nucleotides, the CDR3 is TGCAGTGCTAGAGCCCCGACTACAGACACTGAAGCTTTCTTT.

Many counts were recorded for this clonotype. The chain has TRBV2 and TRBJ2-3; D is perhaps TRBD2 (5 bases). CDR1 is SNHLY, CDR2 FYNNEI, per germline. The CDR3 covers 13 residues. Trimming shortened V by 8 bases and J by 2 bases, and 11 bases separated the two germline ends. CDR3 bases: TGTGCCAGCCGGGATACTATCACAGATACGCAGTATTTT. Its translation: CASRDTITDTQYF.

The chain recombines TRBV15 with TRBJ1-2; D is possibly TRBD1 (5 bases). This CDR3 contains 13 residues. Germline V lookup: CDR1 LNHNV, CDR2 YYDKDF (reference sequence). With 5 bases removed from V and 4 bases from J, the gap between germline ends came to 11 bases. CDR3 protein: CATSEGGVYGYTF. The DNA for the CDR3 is TGTGCCACCAGCGAGGGAGGGGTCTATGGCTACACCTTC.

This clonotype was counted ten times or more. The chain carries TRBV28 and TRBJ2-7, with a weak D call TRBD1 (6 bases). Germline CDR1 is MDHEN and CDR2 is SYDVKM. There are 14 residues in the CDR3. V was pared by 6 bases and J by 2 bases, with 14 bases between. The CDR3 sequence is CASRKTGPAYEQYF. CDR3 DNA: TGTGCCAGCAGGAAAACAGGGCCGGCCTACGAGCAGTACTTC.

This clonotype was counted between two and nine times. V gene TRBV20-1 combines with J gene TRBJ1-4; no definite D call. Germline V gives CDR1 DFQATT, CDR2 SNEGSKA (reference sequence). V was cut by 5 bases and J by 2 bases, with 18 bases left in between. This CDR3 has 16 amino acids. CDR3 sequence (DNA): TGCAGTGCTCGGGCAGGCTTATTGGGGACTAATGAAAAACTGTTTTTT. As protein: CSARAGLLGTNEKLFF.

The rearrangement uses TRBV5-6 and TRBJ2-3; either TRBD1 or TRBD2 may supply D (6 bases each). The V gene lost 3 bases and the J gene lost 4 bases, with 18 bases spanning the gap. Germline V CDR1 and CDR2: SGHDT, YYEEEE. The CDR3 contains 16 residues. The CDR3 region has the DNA TGTGCCAGCAGCTGGGGGGCAGGTCTGGGCCCAGATACGCAGTATTTT. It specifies CASSWGAGLGPDTQYF.

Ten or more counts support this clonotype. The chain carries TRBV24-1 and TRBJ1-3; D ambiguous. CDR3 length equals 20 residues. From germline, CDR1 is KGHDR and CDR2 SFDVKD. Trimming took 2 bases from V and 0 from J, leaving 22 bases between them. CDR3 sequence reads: CATSDSRVFDLLVSGNTIYF. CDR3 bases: TGTGCCACCAGTGATTCCCGGGTTTTCGACCTTCTCGTCTCTGGAAACACCATATATTTT.

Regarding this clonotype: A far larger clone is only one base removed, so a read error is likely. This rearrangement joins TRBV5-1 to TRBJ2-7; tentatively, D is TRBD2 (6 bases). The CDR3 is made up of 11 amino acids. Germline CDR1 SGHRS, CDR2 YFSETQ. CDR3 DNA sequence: TGCGCCAGCGGCTTGGGGGGCGAGCAGTACTTC. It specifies CASGLGGEQYF.